The clone carrying this T cell receptor (beta chain) was counted a few times. The data are from a study of blood T cell repertoires in COVID-19. Germline loops: CDR1 MNHEY, CDR2 SVGAGI. V dropped 7 bases and J dropped 7 bases, with 17 bases sitting between them. The CDR3 contains 14 residues. TCRdb's table, derived via immunoSEQ multiplex PCR, lists solely in-frame clones and lacks some. This table has some 190,000 clones, approximately 84% appearing once. This TCR was sampled from a woman in her 70s with active or convalescent COVID-19. This chain joins TRBV6-5 and TRBJ2-1; D is unclear. The specimen was peripheral blood. This CDR3 is CASKELSSGNEQFF. The CDR3 nucleotides read TGTGCCAGCAAGGAACTATCATCTGGGAATGAGCAGTTCTTC.